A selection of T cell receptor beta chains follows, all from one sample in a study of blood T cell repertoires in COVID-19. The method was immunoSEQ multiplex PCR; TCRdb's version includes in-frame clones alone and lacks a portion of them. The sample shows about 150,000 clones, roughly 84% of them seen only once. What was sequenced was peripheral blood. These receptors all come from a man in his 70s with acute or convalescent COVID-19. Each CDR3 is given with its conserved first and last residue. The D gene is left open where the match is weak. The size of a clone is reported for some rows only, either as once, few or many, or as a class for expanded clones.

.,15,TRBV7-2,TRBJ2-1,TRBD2,TGTGCCGCCAGGACGACGGGGGGGCCTTACAATGAGCAGTTCTTC,CAARTTGGPYNEQFF
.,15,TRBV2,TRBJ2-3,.,TGTGCCAGCAGTGCAGGGCGACCGCTCACAGATACGCAGTATTTT,CASSAGRPLTDTQYF
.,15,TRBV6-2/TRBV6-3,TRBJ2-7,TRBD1,TGTGCCAGCAGCCCGGGACAGATGTCTCCTACGGAGCAGTACTTC,CASSPGQMSPTEQYF
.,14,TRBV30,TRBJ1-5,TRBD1,TGTGCCTGGAGTGGCGGACAGGGAAGTCAGCCCCAGCATTTT,CAWSGGQGSQPQHF
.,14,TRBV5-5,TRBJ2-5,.,TGTGCCAGCAGCTTTGAAGGGAGTCAAGAGACCCAGTACTTC,CASSFEGSQETQYF
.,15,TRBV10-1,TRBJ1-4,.,TGCGCCAGCAGTGACATGGCAGGGGATGAGGAAAAACTGTTTTTT,CASSDMAGDEEKLFF
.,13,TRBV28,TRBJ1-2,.,TGTGCCAGCAGCAAGACAGTTGATCGCGGCTACACCTTC,CASSKTVDRGYTF
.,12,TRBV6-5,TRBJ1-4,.,TGTGCCAGCAGGGACAACGCGGAAAAACTGTTTTTT,CASRDNAEKLFF
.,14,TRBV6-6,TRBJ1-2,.,TGTGCCAGCAGTTACAATCGGGACTCCCGAGGCTACACCTTC,CASSYNRDSRGYTF
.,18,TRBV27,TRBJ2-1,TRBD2,TGTGCCAGCAGTCCGGGACTAGCGGGAGAGCTCCTCGACAATGAGCAGTTCTTC,CASSPGLAGELLDNEQFF
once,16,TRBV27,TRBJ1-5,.,TGTGCCAGCAGTTTATCGAACCCAGGGGCCGATCAGCCCCAGCATTTT,CASSLSNPGADQPQHF
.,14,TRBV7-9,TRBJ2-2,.,TGTGCCAGCAGCTTAAGAGAGGGAGCCGGGGAGCTGTTTTTT,CASSLREGAGELFF
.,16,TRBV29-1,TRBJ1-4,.,TGCAGGGACTTGTTATCTCCCCCCAGGATAACGGAAAAACTGTTTTTT,CRDLLSPPRITEKLFF
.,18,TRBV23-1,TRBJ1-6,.,TGCGCCAGCAGTCAATCACCCAATCTCAGCTCCTATAATTCACCCCTCCACTTT,CASSQSPNLSSYNSPLHF
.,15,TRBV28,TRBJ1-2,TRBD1,TGTGCCAGCACCACCGGGGGACAGGGAGCGGGAGGCTACACCTTC,CASTTGGQGAGGYTF
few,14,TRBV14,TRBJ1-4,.,TGTGCCAGCAGCACGGCGGGTTTTGGTGAAAAACTGTTTTTT,CASSTAGFGEKLFF
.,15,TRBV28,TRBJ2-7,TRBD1,TGTGCCAGCAGACCTACAGGGGGCAGCTCCTACGAGCAGTACTTC,CASRPTGGSSYEQYF
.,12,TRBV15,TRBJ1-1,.,TGTGCCACCAGCAGAGATATCGCAGGGGCTTTCTTT,CATSRDIAGAFF
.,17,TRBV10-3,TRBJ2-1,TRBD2,TGTGCCATCAGTGAGTCTAGCGGGGGGGATTTCTACAATGAGCAGTTCTTC,CAISESSGGDFYNEQFF
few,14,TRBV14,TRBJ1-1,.,TGTGCCAGCAGCCTCCTGGGGGGTAACACTGAAGCTTTCTTT,CASSLLGGNTEAFF
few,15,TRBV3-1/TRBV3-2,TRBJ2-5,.,TGTGCCAGCAGCCAAGATCTAGGGGGAAGCAAGACCCAGTACTTC,CASSQDLGGSKTQYF
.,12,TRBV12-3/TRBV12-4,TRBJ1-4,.,TGTGCCAGCAAGCAGGGTAATGAAAAACTGTTTTTT,CASKQGNEKLFF
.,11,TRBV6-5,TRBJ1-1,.,TGTGCCACCTCCTTGAACACTGAAGCTTTCTTT,CATSLNTEAFF
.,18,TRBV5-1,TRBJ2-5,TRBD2,TGCGCCAGCAGCTTGGTCGGAGCGGGAGGGCCCGGGCAAGAGACCCAGTACTTC,CASSLVGAGGPGQETQYF
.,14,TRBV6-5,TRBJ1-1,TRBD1,TGTGCCAGCAGGCACAGGGGGCGGGACACTGAAGCTTTCTTT,CASRHRGRDTEAFF
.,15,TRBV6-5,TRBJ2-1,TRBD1,TGTGCCAGCAGGACGGGACAGGGAGGGAGCAATGAGCAGTTCTTC,CASRTGQGGSNEQFF
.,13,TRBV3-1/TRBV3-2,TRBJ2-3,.,TGTGCCAGCAGCCTACAGTCCACAGATACGCAGTATTTT,CASSLQSTDTQYF
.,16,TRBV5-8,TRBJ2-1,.,TGTGCCAGCAGCTTGAGCTTCTTGAGCTCCTACAATGAGCAGTTCTTC,CASSLSFLSSYNEQFF
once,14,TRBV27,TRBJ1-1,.,TGTGCCAGCCTCGTTTTACAGGGAAACACTGAAGCTTTCTTT,CASLVLQGNTEAFF
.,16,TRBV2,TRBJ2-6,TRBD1,TGTGCCAGCAGTGGCAGACAGGGGGCTGGGGCCAACGTCCTGACTTTC,CASSGRQGAGANVLTF
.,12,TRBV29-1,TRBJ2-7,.,TGCAGCGTTGAGGGCGCAGAGTACGAGCAGTACTTC,CSVEGAEYEQYF
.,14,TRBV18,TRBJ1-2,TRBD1,TGTGCCAGCTCATCGGGACAGGGAGCGGATGGCTACACCTTC,CASSSGQGADGYTF
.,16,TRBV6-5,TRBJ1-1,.,TGTGCCAGCAGTTACTGGTCCGGTTTGGGAGACACTGAAGCTTTCTTT,CASSYWSGLGDTEAFF
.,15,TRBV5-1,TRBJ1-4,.,TGCGCCAGCAGCGGCCTCAATACAACTAATGAAAAACTGTTTTTT,CASSGLNTTNEKLFF
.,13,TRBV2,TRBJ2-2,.,TGTGCCAGCAAACGCGGGGTAGGCGGGGAGCTGTTTTTT,CASKRGVGGELFF
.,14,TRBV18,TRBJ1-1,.,TGTGCCAGCTCACCACCCATAGAAACTACTGAAGCTTTCTTT,CASSPPIETTEAFF
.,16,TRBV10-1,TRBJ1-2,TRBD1,TGCGCCAGCAGATACGACATAGGGGGAGGGACAGGTGGCTACACCTTC,CASRYDIGGGTGGYTF
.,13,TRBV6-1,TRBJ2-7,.,TGTGCCAGCAGTGATAATTTAAGCCACGAGCAGTACTTC,CASSDNLSHEQYF
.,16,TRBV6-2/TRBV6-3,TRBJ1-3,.,TGTGCCAGCAGTTCCCGGACTCCTGTCTCTGGAAACACCATATATTTT,CASSSRTPVSGNTIYF
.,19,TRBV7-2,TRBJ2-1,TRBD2,TGTGCCAGCAGCTCATATCGGACTAGCGGGAGGGCCTACTACAATGAGCAGTTCTTC,CASSSYRTSGRAYYNEQFF
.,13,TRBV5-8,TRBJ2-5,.,TGTGCCAGCAGCCTTCGCACAGTCCGGACCCAGTACTTC,CASSLRTVRTQYF
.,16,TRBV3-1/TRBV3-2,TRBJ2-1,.,TGTGCCAGCAGCCAAGGAATCGGGAGTTCCTACAATGAGCAGTTCTTC,CASSQGIGSSYNEQFF